This T cell receptor beta chain is from a study of spatial heterogeneity in lung cancer. As for the study in general: A consistent excess of beta-chain over alpha-chain sequences was detected. Mean representation of each unique TCR and UMI combination in the raw reads exceeded 8.5 occurrences. Findings and limits, study-wide: Higher tumor mutation counts went along with higher counts of expanded intratumoral alpha and beta TCRs.

This clonotype appeared many times. What it binds is not known. Time point specified: sample taken at primary tumor resection. J was trimmed by 2 bases and V by 4 bases; bases with no gene match: 0. Germline assignment: CDR1 SGHTA and CDR2 FQGNSA. This CDR3 spans 14 amino acids. Each CDR3 protein is one row after TCRdb ran MiXCR on the 5' RACE reads. The sample shows around 13,000 distinct CDR3 sequences, under 6.5% of them seen only once. The source material was lung tumor tissue, sampled at surgery. The clonotype originates from a male donor with early-stage non-small cell lung cancer. This chain links TRBV7-2 with TRBJ2-7, with 12 bases aligning to TRBD2. DNA of the CDR3: TGTGCCAGCAGCTCTAGCGGGGGGGCCTACGAGCAGTACTTC. This sequence encodes CASSSSGGAYEQYF.